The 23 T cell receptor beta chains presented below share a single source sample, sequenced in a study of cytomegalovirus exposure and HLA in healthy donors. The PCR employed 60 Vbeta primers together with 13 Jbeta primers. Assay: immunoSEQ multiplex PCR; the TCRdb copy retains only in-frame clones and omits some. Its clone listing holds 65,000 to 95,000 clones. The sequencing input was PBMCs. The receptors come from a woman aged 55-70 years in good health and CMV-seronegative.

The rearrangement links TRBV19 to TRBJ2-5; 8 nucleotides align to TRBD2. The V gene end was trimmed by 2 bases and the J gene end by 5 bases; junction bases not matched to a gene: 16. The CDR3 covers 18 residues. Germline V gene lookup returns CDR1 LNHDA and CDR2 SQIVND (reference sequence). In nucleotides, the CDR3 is TGTGCCAGTAGTATAAGCTCAAGCGGGAGCTTAAGCATGGAGACCCAGTACTTC. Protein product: CASSISSSGSLSMETQYF.

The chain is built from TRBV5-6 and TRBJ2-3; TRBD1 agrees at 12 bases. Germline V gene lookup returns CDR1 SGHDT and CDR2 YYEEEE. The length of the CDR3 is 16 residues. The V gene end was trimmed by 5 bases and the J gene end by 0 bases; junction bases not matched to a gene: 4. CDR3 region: CASRWDRGRSTDTQYF. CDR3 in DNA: TGTGCCAGCAGGTGGGACAGGGGGCGTAGCACAGATACGCAGTATTTT.

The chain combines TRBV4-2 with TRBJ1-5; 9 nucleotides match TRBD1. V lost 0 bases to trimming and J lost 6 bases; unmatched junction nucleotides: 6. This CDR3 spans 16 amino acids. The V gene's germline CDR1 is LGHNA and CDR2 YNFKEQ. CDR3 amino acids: CASSQEVRQGGQPQHF. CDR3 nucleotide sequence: TGTGCCAGCAGCCAAGAAGTTCGACAGGGGGGTCAGCCCCAGCATTTT.

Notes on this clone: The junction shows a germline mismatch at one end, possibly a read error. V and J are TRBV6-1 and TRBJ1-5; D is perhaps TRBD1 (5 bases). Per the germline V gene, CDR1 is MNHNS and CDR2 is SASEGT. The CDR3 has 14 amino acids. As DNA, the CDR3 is TGTGCCAGCAGTGAGGAGGGGACCTATCAGCCCCGGCATTTT. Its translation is CASSEEGTYQPRHF.

CDR3 in DNA: TGTGCCAGCGGGGGACAGGGGGAGAGTATCTACGAGCAGTACTTC. Residues: CASGGQGESIYEQYF. J is TRBJ2-5 and V is TRBV6-6, with 11 bases aligning to TRBD1. The tail of the sequence fits TRBJ2-7 better, so the J call may be wrong. CDR1 and CDR2 from the germline V gene are MNHNY and SVGAGI (reference sequence). The CDR3 contains 15 residues.

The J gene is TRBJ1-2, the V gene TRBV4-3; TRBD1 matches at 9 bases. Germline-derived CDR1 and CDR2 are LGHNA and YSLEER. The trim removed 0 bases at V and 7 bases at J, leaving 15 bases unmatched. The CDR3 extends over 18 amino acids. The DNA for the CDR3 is TGCGCCAGCAGCCAAGAGGTCTATCTCGGGACAGGGAGTAGTGGCTACACCTTC. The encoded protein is CASSQEVYLGTGSSGYTF.

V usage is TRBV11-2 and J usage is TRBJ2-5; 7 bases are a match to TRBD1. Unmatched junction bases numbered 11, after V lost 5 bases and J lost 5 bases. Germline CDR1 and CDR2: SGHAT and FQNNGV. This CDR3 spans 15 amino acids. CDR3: CASSPTGNRRETQYF. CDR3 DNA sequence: TGTGCCAGCAGCCCGACAGGGAATAGGCGGGAGACCCAGTACTTC.

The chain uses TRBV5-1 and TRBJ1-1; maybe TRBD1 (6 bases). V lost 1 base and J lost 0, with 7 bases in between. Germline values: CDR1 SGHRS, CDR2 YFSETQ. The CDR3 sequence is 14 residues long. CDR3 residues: CASSLQGMNTEAFF. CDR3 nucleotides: TGCGCCAGCAGCTTGCAGGGGATGAACACTGAAGCTTTCTTT.

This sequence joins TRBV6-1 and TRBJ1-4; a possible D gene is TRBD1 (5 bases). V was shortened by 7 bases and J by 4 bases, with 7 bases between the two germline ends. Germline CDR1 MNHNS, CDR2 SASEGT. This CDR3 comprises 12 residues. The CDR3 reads CASKGDNEKLFF. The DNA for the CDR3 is TGTGCCAGCAAAGGGGATAATGAAAAACTGTTTTTT.

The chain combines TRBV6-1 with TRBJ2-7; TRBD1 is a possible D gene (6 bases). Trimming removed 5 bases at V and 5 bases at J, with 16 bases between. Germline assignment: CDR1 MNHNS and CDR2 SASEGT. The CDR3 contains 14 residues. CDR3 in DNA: TGTGCCAGCAGTTCCGGACAGCCTAACCACGAGCAGTACTTC. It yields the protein CASSSGQPNHEQYF.

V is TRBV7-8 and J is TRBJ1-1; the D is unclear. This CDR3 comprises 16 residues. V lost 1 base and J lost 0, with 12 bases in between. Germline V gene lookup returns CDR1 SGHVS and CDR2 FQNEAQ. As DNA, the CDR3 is TGTGCCAGCAGCTTAGTACCATGGGCAATGAACACTGAAGCTTTCTTT. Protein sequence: CASSLVPWAMNTEAFF.

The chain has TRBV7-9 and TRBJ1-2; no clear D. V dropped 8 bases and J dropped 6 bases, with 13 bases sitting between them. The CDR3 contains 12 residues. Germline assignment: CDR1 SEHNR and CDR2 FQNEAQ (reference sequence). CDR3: CASLAGGDGYTF. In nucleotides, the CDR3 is TGTGCCAGCCTCGCGGGAGGAGATGGCTACACCTTC.

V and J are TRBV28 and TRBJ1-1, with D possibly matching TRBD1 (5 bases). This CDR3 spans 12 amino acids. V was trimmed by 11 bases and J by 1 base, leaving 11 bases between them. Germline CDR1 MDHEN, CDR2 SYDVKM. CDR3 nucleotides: TGTGCCGCGGGGCGGGGGAACACTGAAGCTTTCTTT. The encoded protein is CAAGRGNTEAFF. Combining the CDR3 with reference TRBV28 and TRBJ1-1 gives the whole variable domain DVKVTQSSRYLVKRTGEKVFLECVQDMDHENMFWYRQDPGLGLRLIYFSYDVKMKEKGDIPEGYSVSREKKERFSLILESASTNQTSMYLCAAGRGNTEAFFGQGTRLTVV.

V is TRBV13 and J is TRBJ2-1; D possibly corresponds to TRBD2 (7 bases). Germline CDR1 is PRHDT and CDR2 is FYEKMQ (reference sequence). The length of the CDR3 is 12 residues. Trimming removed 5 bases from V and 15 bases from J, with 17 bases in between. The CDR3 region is CASSPNRGALFF. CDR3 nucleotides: TGTGCCAGCAGCCCGAACCGGGGGGCCCTGTTCTTC. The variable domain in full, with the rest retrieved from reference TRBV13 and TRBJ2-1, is AAGVIQSPRHLIKEKRETATLKCYPIPRHDTVYWYQQGPGQDPQFLISFYEKMQSDKGSIPDRFSAQQFSDYHSELNMSSLELGDSALYFCASSPNRGALFFGPGTRLTVL.

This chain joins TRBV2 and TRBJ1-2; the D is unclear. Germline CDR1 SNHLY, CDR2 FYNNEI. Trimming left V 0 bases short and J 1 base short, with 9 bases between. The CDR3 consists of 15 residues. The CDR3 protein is CASSEAMGVNYGYTF. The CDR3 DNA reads TGTGCCAGCAGTGAAGCCATGGGAGTTAACTATGGCTACACCTTC.

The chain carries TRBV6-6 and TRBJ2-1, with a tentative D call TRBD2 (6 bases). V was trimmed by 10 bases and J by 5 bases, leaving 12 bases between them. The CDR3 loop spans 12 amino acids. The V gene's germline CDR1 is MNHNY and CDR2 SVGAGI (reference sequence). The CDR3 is CATAGYHNEQFF. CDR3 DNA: TGTGCCACTGCGGGGTACCACAATGAGCAGTTCTTC.

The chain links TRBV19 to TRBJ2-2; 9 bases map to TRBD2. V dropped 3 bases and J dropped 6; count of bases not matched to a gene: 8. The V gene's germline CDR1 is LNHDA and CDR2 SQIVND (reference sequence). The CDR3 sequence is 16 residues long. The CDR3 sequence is CASSIRASGNPGELFF. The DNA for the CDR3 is TGTGCCAGTAGTATTCGCGCTAGCGGGAATCCCGGGGAGCTGTTTTTT.

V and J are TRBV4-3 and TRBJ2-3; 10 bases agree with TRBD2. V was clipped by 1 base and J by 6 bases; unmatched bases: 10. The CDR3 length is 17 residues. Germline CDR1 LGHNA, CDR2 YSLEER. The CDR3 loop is CASSQVFSSGRPDTQYF. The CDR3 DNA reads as TGCGCCAGCAGCCAAGTCTTTAGTAGCGGGAGGCCGGATACGCAGTATTTT.

The CDR3 nucleotides read TGCAGCGTTGAAGACCGCTTGAGGGAGCAGTACTTC. Protein sequence: CSVEDRLREQYF. The V call is TRBV29-1, the J call TRBJ2-7; D is unclear. The CDR3 covers 12 residues. With 0 bases removed from V and 7 bases from J, the gap between germline ends came to 10 bases. Germline-derived CDR1 and CDR2 are SQVTM and ANQGSEA.

CDR3 sequence (DNA): TGCGCCAGCAGCTTGTCGGGCCAAGAGACCCAGTACTTC. It translates to CASSLSGQETQYF. The chain joins TRBV5-1 to TRBJ2-5; D is uncertain. CDR1 SGHRS and CDR2 YFSETQ come from the germline V gene. The CDR3 sequence is 13 residues long. V lost 1 base, J lost 1 base, and 5 bases lay in between. Combining the CDR3 with reference TRBV5-1 and TRBJ2-5 gives the whole variable domain KAGVTQTPRYLIKTRGQQVTLSCSPISGHRSVSWYQQTPGQGLQFLFEYFSETQRNKGNFPGRFSGRQFSNSRSEMNVSTLELGDSALYLCASSLSGQETQYFGPGTRLLVL.

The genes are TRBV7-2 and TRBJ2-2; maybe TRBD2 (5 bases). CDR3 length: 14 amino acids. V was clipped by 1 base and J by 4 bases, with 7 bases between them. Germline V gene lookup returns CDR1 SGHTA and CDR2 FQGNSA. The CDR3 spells CASSLGGLTGELFF. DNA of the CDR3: TGTGCCAGCAGCTTAGGAGGGCTCACCGGGGAGCTGTTTTTT.

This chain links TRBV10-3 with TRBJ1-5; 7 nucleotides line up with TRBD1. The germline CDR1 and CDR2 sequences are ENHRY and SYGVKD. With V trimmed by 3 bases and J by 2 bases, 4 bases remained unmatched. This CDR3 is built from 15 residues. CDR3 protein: CAISERDRGNQPQHF. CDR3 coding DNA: TGTGCCATCAGTGAACGTGACAGGGGCAATCAGCCCCAGCATTTT.

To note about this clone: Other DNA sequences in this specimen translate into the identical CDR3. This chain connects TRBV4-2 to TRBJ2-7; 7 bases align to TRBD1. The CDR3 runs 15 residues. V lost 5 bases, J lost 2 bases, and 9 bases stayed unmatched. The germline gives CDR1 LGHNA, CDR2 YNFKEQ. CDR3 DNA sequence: TGTGCCAGCAGCTCCCGACAGGGTCCGGCCTACGAGCAGTACTTC. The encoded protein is CASSSRQGPAYEQYF.